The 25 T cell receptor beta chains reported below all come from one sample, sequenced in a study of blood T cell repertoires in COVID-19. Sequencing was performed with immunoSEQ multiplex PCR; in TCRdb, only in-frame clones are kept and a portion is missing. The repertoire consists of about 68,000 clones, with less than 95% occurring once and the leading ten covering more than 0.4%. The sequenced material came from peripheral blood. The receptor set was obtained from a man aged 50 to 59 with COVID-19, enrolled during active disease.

DNA of the CDR3: TGTGCCAGCAGTTTTATGACCGGGGAGCTGTTTTTT. Its protein is CASSFMTGELFF. The chain recombines TRBV12-3 or TRBV12-4 with TRBJ2-2; D gene unclear. Trimming left V 3 bases short and J 5 bases short, with 4 bases between. The CDR3 is made up of 12 amino acids.

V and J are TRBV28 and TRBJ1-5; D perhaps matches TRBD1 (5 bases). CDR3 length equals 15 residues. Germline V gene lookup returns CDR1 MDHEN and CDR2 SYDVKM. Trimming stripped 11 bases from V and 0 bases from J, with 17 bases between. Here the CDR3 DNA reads TGTGCCGTACAAAAAAGGGGCAATAGCAATCAGCCCCAGCATTTT. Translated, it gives CAVQKRGNSNQPQHF.

This CDR3 reads CASTYRSNQPQHF. CDR3 bases: TGTGCCAGCACCTATCGGAGCAATCAGCCCCAGCATTTT. J is TRBJ1-5 and V is TRBV5-8, with D unresolved. Per the germline V gene, CDR1 is SGHTS and CDR2 is YDEGEE. The CDR3 loop spans 13 amino acids. Trimming left V 6 bases short and J 1 base short, with 8 bases between. Together with reference TRBV5-8 and TRBJ1-5, the CDR3 gives the full variable domain: EAGVTQSPTHLIKTRGQQATLRCSPISGHTSVYWYQQALGLGLQFLLWYDEGEERNRGNFPPRFSGRQFPNYSSELNVNALELEDSALYLCASTYRSNQPQHFGDGTRLSIL.

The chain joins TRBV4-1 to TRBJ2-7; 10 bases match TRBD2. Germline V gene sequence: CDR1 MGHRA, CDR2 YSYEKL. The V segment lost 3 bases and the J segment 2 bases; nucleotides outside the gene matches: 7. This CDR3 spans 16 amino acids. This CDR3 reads CASSQRGSGRAYEQYF. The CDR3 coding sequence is TGCGCCAGCAGCCAGCGGGGCAGCGGGAGGGCCTACGAGCAGTACTTC.

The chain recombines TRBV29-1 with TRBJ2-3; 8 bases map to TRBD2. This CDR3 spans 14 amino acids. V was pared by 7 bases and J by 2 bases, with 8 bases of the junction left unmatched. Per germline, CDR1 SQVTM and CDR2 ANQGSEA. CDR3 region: CSAREARFTDTQYF. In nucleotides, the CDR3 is TGCAGCGCGCGGGAGGCCCGATTCACAGATACGCAGTATTTT.

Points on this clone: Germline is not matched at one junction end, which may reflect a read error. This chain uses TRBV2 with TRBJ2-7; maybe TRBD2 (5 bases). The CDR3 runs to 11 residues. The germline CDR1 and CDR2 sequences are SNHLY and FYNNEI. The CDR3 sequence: CASREWEPLYF. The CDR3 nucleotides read TGTGCCAGCCGTGAGTGGGAGCCCCTGTACTTC.

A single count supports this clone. The CDR3 nucleotides read TGTGCCAGCAGCACCCGGGACAGGGAGCGGAATAACACCTTC. Translation gives CASSTRDRERNNTF. The chain has TRBV7-2 and TRBJ1-2, with TRBD1 matching over 9 bases. The CDR3 has 14 residues. J was trimmed by 12 bases and V by 5 bases; bases with no gene match: 13. Germline CDR1 SGHTA, CDR2 FQGNSA.

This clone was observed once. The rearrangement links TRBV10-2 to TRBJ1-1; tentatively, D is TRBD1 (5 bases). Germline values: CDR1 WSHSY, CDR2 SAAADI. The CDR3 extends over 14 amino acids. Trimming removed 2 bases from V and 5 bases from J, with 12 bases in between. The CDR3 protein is CASSENVGLTEAFF. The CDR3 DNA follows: TGCGCCAGCAGTGAGAATGTGGGGCTGACTGAAGCTTTCTTT.

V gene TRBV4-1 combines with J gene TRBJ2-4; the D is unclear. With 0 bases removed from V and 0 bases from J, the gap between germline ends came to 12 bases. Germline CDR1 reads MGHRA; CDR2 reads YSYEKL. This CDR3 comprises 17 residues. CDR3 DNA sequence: TGCGCCAGCAGCCAAGATGTTAGCAGACTAGCCAAAAACATTCAGTACTTC. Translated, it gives CASSQDVSRLAKNIQYF.

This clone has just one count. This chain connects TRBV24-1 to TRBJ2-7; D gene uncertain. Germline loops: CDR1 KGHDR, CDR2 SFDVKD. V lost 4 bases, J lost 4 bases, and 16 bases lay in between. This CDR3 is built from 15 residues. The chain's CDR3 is CATSDAASLAYEQYF. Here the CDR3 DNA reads TGTGCCACCAGTGACGCGGCGAGTCTGGCGTACGAGCAGTACTTC.

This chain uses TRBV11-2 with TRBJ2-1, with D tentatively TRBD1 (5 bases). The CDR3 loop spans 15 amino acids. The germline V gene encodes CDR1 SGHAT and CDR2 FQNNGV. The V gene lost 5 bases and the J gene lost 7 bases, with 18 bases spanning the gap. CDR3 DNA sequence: TGTGCCAGCAGCCCAGACTTCAGGGTTGGGAATGAGCAGTTCTTC. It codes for CASSPDFRVGNEQFF. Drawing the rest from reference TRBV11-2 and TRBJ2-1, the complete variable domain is EAGVAQSPRYKIIEKRQSVAFWCNPISGHATLYWYQQILGQGPKLLIQFQNNGVVDDSQLPKDRFSAERLKGVDSTLKIQPAKLEDSAVYLCASSPDFRVGNEQFFGPGTRLTVL.

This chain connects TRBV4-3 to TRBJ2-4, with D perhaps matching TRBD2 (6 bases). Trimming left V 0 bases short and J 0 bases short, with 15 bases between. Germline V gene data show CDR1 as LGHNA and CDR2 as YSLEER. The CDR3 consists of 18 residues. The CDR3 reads CASSQDYTMGGAKNIQYF. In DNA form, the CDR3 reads TGCGCCAGCAGCCAAGACTACACAATGGGGGGAGCCAAAAACATTCAGTACTTC.

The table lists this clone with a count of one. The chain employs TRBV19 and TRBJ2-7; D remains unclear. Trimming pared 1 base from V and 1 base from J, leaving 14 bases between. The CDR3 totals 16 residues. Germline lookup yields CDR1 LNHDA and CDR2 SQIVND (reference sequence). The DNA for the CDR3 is TGTGCCAGTAGTATAGGTAGGTACGAGGCGTCCTACGAGCAGTACTTC. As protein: CASSIGRYEASYEQYF.

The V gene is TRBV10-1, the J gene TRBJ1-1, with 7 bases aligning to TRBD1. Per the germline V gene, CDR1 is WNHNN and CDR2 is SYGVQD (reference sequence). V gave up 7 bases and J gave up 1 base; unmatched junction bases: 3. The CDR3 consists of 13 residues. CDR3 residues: CASITGANTEAFF. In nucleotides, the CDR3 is TGCGCCAGCATAACAGGGGCGAACACTGAAGCTTTCTTT.

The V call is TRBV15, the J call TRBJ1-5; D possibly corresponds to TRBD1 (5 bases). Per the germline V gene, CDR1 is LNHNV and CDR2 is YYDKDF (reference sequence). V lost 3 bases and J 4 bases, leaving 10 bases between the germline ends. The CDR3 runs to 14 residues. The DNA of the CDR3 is TGTGCCACCAGCAGGTCAGGGTATAATCAGCCCCAGCATTTT. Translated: CATSRSGYNQPQHF.

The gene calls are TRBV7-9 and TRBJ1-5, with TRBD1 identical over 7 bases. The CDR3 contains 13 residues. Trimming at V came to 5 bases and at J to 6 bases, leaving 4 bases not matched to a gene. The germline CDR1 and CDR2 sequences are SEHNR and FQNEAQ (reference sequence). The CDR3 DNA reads TGTGCCAGCAGCGAAGGACAGGCTCAGCCCCAGCATTTT. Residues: CASSEGQAQPQHF.

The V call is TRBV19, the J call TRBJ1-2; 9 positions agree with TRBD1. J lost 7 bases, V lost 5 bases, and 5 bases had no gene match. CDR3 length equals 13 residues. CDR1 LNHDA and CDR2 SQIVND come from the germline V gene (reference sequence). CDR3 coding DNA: TGTGCCAGTAGTCTGACAGGGGGAGGTGGCTACACCTTC. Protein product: CASSLTGGGGYTF.

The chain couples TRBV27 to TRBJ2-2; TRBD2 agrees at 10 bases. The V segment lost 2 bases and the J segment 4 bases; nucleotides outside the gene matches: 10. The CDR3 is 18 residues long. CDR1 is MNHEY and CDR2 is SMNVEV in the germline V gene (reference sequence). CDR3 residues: CASSLKPRLAGFTGELFF. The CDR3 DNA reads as TGTGCCAGCAGTTTAAAACCGCGACTAGCGGGTTTCACCGGGGAGCTGTTTTTT.

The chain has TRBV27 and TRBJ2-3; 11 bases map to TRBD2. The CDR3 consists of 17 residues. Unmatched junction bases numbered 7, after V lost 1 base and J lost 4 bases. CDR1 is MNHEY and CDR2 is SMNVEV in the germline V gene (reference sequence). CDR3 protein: CASSLLLAGVFSDTQYF. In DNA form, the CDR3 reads TGTGCCAGCAGTTTATTACTAGCGGGAGTATTCTCAGATACGCAGTATTTT.

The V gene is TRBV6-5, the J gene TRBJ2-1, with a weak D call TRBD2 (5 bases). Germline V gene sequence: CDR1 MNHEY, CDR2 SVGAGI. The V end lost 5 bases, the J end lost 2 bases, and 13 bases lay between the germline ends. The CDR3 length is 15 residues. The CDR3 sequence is CASSRERAPYNEQFF. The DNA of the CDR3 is TGTGCCAGCAGTCGAGAGAGGGCCCCCTACAATGAGCAGTTCTTC.

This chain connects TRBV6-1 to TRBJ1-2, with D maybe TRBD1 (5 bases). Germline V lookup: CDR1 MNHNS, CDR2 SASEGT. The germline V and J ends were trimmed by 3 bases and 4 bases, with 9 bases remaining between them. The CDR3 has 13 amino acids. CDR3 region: CASSEQGSYGYTF. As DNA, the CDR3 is TGTGCCAGCAGTGAGCAGGGCTCCTATGGCTACACCTTC.

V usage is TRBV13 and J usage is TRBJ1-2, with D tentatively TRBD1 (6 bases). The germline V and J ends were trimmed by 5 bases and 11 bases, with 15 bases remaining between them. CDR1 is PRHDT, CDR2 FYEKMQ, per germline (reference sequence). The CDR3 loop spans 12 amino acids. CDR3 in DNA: TGTGCCAGCAGCAACCAGCGACAGGAATACACCTTC. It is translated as CASSNQRQEYTF.

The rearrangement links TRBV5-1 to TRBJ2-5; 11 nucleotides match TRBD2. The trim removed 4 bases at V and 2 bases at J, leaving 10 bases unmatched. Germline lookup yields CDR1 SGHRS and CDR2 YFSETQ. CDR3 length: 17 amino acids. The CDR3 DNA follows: TGCGCCAGCAGCGTCGAGTCCGGGACTAGCGGACAAGAGACCCAGTACTTC. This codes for CASSVESGTSGQETQYF. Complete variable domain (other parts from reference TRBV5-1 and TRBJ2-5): KAGVTQTPRYLIKTRGQQVTLSCSPISGHRSVSWYQQTPGQGLQFLFEYFSETQRNKGNFPGRFSGRQFSNSRSEMNVSTLELGDSALYLCASSVESGTSGQETQYFGPGTRLLVL.

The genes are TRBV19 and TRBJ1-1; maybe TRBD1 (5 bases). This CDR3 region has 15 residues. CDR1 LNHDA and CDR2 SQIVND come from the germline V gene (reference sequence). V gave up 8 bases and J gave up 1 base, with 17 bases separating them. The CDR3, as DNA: TGTGCCAGTGTACGCGGGACGGCACAGAACACTGAAGCTTTCTTT. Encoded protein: CASVRGTAQNTEAFF.

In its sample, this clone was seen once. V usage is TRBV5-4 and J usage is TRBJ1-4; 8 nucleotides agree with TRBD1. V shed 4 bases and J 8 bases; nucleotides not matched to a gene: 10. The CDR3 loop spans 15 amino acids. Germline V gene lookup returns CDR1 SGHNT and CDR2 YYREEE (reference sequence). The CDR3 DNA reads TGTGCCAGCAGCCCCTCGGACAGGGTCGGGGAAAAACTGTTTTTT. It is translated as CASSPSDRVGEKLFF.